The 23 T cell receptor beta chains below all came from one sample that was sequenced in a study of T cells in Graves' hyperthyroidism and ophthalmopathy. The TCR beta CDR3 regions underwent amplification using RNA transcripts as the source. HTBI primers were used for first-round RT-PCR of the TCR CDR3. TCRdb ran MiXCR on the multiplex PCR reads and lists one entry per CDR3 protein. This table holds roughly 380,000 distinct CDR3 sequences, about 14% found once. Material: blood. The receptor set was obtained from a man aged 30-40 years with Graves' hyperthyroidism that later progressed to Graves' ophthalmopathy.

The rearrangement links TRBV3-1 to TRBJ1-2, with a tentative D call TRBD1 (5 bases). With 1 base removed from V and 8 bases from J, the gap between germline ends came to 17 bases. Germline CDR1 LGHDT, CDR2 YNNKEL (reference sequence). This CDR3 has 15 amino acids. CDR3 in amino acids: CASSQVPSRATGYTF. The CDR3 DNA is TGTGCCAGCAGCCAAGTGCCAAGCAGGGCAACAGGCTACACCTTC.

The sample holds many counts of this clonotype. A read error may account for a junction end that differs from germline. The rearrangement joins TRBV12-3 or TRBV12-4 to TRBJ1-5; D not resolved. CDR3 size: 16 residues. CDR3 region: CASSIAAVASNQPQHF. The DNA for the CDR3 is TGTGCCAGCAGTATAGCAGCAGTCGCCAGCAATCAGCCCCAGCATTTT.

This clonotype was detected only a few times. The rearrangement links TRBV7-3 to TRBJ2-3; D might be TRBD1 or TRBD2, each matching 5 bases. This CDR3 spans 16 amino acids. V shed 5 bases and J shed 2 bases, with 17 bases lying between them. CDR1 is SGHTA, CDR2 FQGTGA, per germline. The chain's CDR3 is CASSLAAVGATDTQYF. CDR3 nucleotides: TGTGCCAGCAGCCTCGCCGCGGTCGGGGCCACAGATACGCAGTATTTT.

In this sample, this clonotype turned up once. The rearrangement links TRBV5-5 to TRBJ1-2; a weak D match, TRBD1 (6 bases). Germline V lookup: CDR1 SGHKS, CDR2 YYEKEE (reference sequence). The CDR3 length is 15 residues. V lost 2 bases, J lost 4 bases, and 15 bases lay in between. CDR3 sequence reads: CASSFLQGKSYGYTF. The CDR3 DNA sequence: TGTGCCAGCAGCTTCCTCCAGGGGAAGTCCTATGGCTACACCTTC.

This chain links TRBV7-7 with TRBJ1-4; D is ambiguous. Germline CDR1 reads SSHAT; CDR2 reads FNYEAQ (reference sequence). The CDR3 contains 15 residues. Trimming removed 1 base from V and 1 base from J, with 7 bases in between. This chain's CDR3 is CASSLGVGTNEKLFF. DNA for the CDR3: TGTGCCAGCAGCTTAGGAGTCGGAACTAATGAAAAACTGTTTTTT. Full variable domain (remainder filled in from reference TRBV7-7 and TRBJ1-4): GAGVSQSPRYKVTKRGQDVTLRCDPISSHATLYWYQQALGQGPEFLTYFNYEAQPDKSGLPSDRFSAERPEGSISTLTIQRTEQRDSAMYRCASSLGVGTNEKLFFGSGTQLSVL.

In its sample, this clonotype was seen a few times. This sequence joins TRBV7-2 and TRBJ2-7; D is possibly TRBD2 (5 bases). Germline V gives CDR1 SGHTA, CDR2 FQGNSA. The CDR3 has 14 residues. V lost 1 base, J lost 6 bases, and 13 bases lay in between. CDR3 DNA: TGTGCCAGCAGCTTAGGGACCTCAGGAGGCGAGCAGTACTTC. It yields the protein CASSLGTSGGEQYF.

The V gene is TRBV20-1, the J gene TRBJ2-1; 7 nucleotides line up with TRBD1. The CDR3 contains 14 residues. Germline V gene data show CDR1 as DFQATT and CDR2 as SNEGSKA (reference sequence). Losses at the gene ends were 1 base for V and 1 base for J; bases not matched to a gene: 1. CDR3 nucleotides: TGCAGTGCTAGAGGGGGACAGTCCTACAATGAGCAGTTCTTC. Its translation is CSARGGQSYNEQFF.

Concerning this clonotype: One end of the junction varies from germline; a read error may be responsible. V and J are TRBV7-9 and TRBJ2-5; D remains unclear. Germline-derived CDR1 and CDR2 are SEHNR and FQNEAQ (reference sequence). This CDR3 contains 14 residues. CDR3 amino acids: CASSPRATQETRYF. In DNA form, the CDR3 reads TGTGCCAGCAGCCCAAGGGCTACCCAAGAGACCCGGTACTTC.

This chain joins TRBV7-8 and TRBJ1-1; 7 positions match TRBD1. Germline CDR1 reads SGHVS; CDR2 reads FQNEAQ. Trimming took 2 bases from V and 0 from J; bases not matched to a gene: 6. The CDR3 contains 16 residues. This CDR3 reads CASSLKYRGMNTEAFF. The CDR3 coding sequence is TGTGCCAGCAGCTTAAAATACAGGGGTATGAACACTGAAGCTTTCTTT. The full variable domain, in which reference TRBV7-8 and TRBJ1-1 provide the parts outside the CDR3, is GAGVSQSPRYKVAKRGQDVALRCDPISGHVSLFWYQQALGQGPEFLTYFQNEAQLDKSGLPSDRFFAERPEGSVSTLKIQRTQQEDSAVYLCASSLKYRGMNTEAFFGQGTRLTVV.

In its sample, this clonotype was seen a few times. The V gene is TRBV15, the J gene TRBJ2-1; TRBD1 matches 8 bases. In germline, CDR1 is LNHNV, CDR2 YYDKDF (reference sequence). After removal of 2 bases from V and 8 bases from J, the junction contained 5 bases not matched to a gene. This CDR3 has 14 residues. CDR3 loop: CATSRWTGRDEQFF. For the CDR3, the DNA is TGTGCCACCAGCAGATGGACAGGGAGAGATGAGCAGTTCTTC.

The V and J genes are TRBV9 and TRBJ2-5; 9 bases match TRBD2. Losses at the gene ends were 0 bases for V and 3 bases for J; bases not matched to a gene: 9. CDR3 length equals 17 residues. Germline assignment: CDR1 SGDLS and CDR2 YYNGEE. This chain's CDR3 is CASSVGSRLAGKETQYF. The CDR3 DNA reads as TGTGCCAGCAGCGTAGGGAGCAGGCTAGCGGGGAAAGAGACCCAGTACTTC.

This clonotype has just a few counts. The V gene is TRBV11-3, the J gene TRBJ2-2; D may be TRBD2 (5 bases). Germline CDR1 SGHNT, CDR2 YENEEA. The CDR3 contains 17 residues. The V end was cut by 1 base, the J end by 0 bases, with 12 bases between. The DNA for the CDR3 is TGTGCCAGCAGCTTAGCGGCGGGTCAGGCGAACACCGGGGAGCTGTTTTTT. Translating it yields CASSLAAGQANTGELFF.

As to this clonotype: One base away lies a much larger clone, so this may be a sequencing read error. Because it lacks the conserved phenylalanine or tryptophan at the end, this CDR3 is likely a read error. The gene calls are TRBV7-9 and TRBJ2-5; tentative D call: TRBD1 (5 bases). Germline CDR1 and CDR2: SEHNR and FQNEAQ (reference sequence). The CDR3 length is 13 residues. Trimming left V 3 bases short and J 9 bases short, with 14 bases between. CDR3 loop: CASSFAGQGAQYL. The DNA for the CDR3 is TGTGCCAGCAGCTTCGCAGGGCAAGGGGCCCAGTACTTG.

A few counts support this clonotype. CDR3 residues: CASSVSRTSGGHNEQFF. In DNA, the CDR3 is TGTGCCAGCAGCGTGAGCCGGACTAGCGGGGGCCACAATGAGCAGTTCTTC. The chain has TRBV5-6 and TRBJ2-1; 13 bases line up with TRBD2. The CDR3 sequence is 17 residues long. V lost 4 bases to trimming and J lost 5 bases; unmatched junction nucleotides: 9. Germline CDR1 is SGHDT and CDR2 is YYEEEE.

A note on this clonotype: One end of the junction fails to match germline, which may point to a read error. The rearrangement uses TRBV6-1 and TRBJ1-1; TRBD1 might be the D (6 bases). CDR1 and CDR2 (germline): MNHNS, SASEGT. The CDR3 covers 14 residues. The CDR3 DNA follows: TGTGTCAGCAAGTGGGACAAAGCGAACACTGAAGCTTTCTTT. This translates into CVSKWDKANTEAFF.

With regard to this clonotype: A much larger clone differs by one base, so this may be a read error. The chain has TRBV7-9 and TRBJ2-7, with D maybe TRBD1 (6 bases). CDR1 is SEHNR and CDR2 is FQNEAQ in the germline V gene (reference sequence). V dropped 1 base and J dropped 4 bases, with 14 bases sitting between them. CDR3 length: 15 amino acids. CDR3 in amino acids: CASSLGSGVWYEQYF. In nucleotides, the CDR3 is TGTGCCAGCAGCTTAGGGTCAGGGGTGTGGTACGAGCAGTACTTC.

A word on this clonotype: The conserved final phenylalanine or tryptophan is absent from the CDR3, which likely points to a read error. CDR3 loop: CAISLGPRETQYL. CDR3 sequence (DNA): TGTGCCATCAGTTTGGGACCTCGGGAGACCCAGTACCTC. V usage is TRBV10-3 and J usage is TRBJ2-5; either TRBD1 or TRBD2 may supply D (5 bases each). Germline-derived CDR1 and CDR2 are ENHRY and SYGVKD. Trimming took off 5 bases at V and 5 bases at J, with 12 bases between the two ends. The CDR3 length is 13 residues.

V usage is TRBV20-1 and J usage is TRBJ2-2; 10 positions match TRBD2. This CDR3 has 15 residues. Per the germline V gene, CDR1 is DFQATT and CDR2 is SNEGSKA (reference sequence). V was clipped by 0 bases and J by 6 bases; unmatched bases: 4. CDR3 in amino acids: CSARDRSGGAGELFF. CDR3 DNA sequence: TGCAGTGCTAGAGATCGAAGCGGGGGGGCCGGGGAGCTGTTTTTT.

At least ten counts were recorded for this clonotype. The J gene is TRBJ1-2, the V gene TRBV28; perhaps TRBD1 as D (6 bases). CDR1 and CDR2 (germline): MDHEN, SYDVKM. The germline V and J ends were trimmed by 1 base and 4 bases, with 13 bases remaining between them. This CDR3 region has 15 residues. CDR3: CASSLYREAGYGYTF. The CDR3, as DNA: TGTGCCAGCAGTTTATACAGGGAGGCAGGCTATGGCTACACCTTC.

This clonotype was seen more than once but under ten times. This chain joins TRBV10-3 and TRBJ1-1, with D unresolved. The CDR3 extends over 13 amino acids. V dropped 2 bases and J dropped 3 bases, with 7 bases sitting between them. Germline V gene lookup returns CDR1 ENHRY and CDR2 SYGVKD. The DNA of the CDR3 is TGTGCCATCAGTGAGCTGGAGTACACTGAAGCTTTCTTT. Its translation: CAISELEYTEAFF.

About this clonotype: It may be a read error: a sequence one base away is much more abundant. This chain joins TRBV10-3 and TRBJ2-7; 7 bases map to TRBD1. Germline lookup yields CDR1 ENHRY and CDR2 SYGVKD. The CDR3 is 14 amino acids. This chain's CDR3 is CAVSEDQTGNEQYF. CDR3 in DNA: TGTGCCGTCAGTGAGGACCAGACAGGGAACGAGCAGTACTTC.

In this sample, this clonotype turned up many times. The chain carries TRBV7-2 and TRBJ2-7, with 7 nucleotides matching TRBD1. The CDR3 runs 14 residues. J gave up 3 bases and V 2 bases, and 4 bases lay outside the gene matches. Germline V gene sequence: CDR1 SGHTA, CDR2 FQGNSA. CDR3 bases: TGTGCCAGCAGCTTACAGGGGGATTACTACGAGCAGTACTTC. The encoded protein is CASSLQGDYYEQYF.

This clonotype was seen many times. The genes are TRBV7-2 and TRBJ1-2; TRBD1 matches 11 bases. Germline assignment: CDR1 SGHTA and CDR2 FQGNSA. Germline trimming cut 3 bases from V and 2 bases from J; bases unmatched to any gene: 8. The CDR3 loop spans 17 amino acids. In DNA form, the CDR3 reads TGTGCCAGCAGCTTGGACAGGGGGCTCGTCACAAACTATGGCTACACCTTC. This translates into CASSLDRGLVTNYGYTF.